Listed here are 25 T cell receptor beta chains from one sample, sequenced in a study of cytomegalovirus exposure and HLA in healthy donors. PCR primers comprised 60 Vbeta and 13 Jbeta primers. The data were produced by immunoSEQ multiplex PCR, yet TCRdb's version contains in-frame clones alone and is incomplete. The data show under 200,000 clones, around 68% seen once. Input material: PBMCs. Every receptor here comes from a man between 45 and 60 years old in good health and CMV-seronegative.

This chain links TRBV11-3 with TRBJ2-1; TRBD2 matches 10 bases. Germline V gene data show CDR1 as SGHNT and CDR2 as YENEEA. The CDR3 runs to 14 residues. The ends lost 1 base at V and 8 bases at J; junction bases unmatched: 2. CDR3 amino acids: CASSLASGGYEQFF. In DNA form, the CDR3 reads TGTGCCAGCAGCTTAGCTAGCGGGGGCTATGAGCAGTTCTTC.

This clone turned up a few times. The CDR3 sequence is CASSLAGLAGETQYF. The CDR3 DNA follows: TGTGCCAGCAGCTTGGCGGGACTAGCGGGGGAGACCCAGTACTTC. The rearrangement joins TRBV5-8 to TRBJ2-5, with TRBD2 identical over 13 bases. J was trimmed by 5 bases and V by 0 bases; bases with no gene match: 1. The CDR3 sequence is 15 residues long. Germline CDR1 is SGHTS and CDR2 is YDEGEE.

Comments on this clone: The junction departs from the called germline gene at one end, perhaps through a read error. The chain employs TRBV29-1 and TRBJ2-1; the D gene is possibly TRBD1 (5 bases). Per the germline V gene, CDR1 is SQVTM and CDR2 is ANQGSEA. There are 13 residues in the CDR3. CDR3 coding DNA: TGCAGCGTTGAAGCCGACAGTTACAATGGGCAGTTCTTC. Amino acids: CSVEADSYNGQFF.

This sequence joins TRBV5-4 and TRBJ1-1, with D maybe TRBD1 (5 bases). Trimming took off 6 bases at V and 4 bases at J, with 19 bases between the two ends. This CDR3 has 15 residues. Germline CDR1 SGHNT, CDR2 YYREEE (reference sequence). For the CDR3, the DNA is TGTGCCAGCACCCTGAAGGCGGGGCGGGGCACTGAAGCTTTCTTT. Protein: CASTLKAGRGTEAFF. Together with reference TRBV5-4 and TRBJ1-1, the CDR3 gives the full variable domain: ETGVTQSPTHLIKTRGQQVTLRCSSQSGHNTVSWYQQALGQGPQFIFQYYREEENGRGNFPPRFSGLQFPNYSSELNVNALELDDSALYLCASTLKAGRGTEAFFGQGTRLTVV.

In DNA, the CDR3 is TGTGCCAGCAGTGAAGGGCCCCCACCACCTGGGCGCTACACCTTC. Translating it yields CASSEGPPPPGRYTF. The chain uses TRBV25-1 and TRBJ1-2; D call uncertain. The CDR3 is made up of 15 amino acids. V shed 2 bases and J shed 9 bases, with 19 bases lying between them. Germline V gene sequence: CDR1 MGHDK, CDR2 SYGVNS.

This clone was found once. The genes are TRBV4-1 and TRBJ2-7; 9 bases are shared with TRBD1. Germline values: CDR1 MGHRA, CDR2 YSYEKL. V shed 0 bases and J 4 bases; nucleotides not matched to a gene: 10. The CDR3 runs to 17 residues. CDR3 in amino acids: CASSQDEPGTGWYEQYF. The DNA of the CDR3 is TGCGCCAGCAGCCAAGATGAGCCCGGGACAGGGTGGTACGAGCAGTACTTC.

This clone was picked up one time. The CDR3 DNA reads as TGTGCCAGCAGCTTAGTAGCGGGAAGCAATCAGCCCCAGCATTTT. The encoded protein is CASSLVAGSNQPQHF. The chain recombines TRBV7-2 with TRBJ1-5; D call uncertain. Between the trimmed V and J ends, which lost 1 base and 1 base, there was a span of 8 bases. The CDR3 sequence is 15 residues long. Germline V CDR1 and CDR2: SGHTA, FQGNSA.

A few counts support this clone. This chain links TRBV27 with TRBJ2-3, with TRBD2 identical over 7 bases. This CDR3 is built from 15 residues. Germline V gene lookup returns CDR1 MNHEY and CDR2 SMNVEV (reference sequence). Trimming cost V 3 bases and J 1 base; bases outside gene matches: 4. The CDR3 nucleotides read TGTGCCAGCAGTTTCCTCCGGGGGGGCACAGATACGCAGTATTTT. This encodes CASSFLRGGTDTQYF.

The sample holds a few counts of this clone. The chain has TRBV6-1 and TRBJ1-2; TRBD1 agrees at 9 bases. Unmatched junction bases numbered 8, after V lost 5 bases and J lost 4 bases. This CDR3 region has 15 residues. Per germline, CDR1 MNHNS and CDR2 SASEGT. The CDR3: CASSNNRGQGYGYTF. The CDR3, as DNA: TGTGCCAGCAGTAACAACAGGGGGCAAGGCTATGGCTACACCTTC.

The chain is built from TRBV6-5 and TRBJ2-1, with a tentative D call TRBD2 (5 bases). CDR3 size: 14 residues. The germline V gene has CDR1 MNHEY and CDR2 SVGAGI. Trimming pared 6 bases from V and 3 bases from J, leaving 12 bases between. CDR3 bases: TGTGCCAGCAGAGGGAACCGGGGCTACAATGAGCAGTTCTTC. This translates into CASRGNRGYNEQFF.

The CDR3 region has the DNA TGCGCCAGCAGCTTGCAGGGACAGGCCTATGGCTACACCTTC. Protein sequence: CASSLQGQAYGYTF. The chain joins TRBV5-1 to TRBJ1-2, with 8 bases aligning to TRBD1. The junction had 3 bases not matched to a gene; V was cut back by 1 base and J by 4 bases. CDR1 is SGHRS and CDR2 is YFSETQ in the germline V gene. This CDR3 comprises 14 residues.

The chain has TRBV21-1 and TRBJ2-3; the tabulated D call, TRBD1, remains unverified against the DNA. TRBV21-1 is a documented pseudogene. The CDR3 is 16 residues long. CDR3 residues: CASSKIGTGRTDTQYF. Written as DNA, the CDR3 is TGTGCCAGCAGCAAGATTGGGACAGGGAGGACAGATACGCAGTATTTT.

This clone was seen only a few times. The CDR3 DNA sequence: TGCGCCAGCACCCCCGCTGGACAGGGAACCCATGCCAGATACGAGCAGTACTTC. Its protein is CASTPAGQGTHARYEQYF. The chain recombines TRBV5-1 with TRBJ2-7; 8 bases match TRBD1. The CDR3 runs to 18 residues. Germline CDR1 reads SGHRS; CDR2 reads YFSETQ. Trimming cost V 6 bases and J 4 bases; bases outside gene matches: 21.

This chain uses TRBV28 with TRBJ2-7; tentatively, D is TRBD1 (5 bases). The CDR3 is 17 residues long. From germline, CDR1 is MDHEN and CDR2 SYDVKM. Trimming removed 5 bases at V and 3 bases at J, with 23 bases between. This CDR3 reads CASSLGALVRQYYEQYF. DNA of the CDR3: TGTGCCAGCAGTCTAGGGGCCCTAGTCCGACAATACTACGAGCAGTACTTC.

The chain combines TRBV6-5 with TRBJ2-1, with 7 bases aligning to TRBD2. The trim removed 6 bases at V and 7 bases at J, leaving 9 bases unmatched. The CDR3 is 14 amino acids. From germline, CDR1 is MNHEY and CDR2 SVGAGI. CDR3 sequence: CASRPAGRWNEQFF. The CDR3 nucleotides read TGTGCCAGCAGACCTGCCGGGAGGTGGAATGAGCAGTTCTTC.

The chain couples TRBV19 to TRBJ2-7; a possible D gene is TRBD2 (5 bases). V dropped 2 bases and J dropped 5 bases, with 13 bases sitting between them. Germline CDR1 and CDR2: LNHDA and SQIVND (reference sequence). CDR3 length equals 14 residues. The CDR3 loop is CASSILGLGDEQYF. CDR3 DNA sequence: TGTGCCAGTAGTATACTTGGTCTCGGGGACGAGCAGTACTTC.

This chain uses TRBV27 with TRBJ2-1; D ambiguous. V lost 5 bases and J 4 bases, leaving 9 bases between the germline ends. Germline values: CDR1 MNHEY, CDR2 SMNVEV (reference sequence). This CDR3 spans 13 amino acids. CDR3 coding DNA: TGTGCCAGCAGTCGTGACGGGTACAATGAGCAGTTCTTC. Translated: CASSRDGYNEQFF.

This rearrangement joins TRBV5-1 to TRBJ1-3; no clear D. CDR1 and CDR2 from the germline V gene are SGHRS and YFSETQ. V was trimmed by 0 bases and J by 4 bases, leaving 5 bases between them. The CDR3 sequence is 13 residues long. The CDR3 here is CASSLDPGNTIYF. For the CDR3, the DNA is TGCGCCAGCAGCTTGGATCCAGGAAACACCATATATTTT.

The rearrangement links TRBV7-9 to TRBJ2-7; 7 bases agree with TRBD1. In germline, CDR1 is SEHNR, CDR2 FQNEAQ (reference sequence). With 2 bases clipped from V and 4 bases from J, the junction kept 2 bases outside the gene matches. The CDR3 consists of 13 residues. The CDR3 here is CASSLTTGYEQYF. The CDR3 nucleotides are TGTGCCAGCAGCTTAACGACAGGGTACGAGCAGTACTTC.

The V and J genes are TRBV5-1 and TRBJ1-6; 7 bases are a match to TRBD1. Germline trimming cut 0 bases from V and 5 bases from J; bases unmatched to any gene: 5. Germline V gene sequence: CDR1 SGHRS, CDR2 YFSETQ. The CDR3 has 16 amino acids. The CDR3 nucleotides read TGCGCCAGCAGCTTGGGACAGGGTAACAATAATTCACCCCTCCACTTT. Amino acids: CASSLGQGNNNSPLHF.

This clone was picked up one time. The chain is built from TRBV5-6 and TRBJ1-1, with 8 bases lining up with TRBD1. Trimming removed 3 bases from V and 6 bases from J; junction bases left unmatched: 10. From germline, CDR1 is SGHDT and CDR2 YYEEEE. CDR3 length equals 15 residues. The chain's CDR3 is CASSSWTGTSPEAFF. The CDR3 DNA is TGTGCCAGCAGCTCCTGGACAGGGACGTCCCCTGAAGCTTTCTTT.

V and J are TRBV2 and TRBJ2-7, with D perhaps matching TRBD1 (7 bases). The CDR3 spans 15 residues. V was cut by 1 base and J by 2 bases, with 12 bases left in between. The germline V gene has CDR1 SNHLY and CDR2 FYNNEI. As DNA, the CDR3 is TGTGCCAGCAGTGAAGGGGCAGGGGGGACCTACGAGCAGTACTTC. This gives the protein CASSEGAGGTYEQYF.

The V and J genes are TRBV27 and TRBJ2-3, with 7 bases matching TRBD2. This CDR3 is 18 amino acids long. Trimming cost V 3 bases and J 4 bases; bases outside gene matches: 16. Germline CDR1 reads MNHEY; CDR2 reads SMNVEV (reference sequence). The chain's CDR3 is CASSFGGGRARGADTQYF. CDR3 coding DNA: TGTGCCAGCAGTTTTGGTGGCGGGAGAGCACGGGGCGCAGATACGCAGTATTTT.

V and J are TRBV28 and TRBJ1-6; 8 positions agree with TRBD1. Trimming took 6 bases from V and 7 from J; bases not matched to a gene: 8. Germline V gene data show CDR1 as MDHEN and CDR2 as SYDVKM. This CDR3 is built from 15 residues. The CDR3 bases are TGTGCCAGCAGAGGGGAACAGGGGGAAAATTCACCCCTCCACTTT. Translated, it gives CASRGEQGENSPLHF.

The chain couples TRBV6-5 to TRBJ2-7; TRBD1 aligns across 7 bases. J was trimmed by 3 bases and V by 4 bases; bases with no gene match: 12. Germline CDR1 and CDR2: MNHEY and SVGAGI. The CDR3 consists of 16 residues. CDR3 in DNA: TGTGCCAGCAGTTTTTCAGCGACAGGGAAAGGCTACGAGCAGTACTTC. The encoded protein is CASSFSATGKGYEQYF.